The entry below describes one TCR beta chain. Per the original data handling: Amplified reference gene primers provided the basis for estimating nucleated cell counts. TCRdb's table, derived via immunoSEQ multiplex PCR, lists solely in-frame clones and lacks some. Clonal size and the V and J genes are those of that table, whereas D and trimming came from the DNA. The table includes fewer than 500,000 clones, over 65% detected once. These data originate in a study of blood T cell repertoires in COVID-19. Per the germline V gene, CDR1 is MNHEY and CDR2 is SMNVEV (reference sequence). V gave up 6 bases and J gave up 3 bases, with 14 bases separating them. The CDR3 has 14 amino acids.

The receptor comes from a human donor with acute or convalescent COVID-19. The donor label of this sample is uncertain. This chain connects TRBV27 to TRBJ1-1; tentatively, D is TRBD1 (5 bases). The sequenced material came from peripheral blood. CDR3 protein: CASRNRGGDTEAFF. The CDR3 nucleotides read TGTGCCAGCAGGAATAGGGGAGGGGACACTGAAGCTTTCTTT.